This TCR beta chain was documented in a study of response to subunit inactivated influenza vaccine. TCRdb re-derived calls from the RT-PCR reads in MiXCR, one entry per CDR3 protein. The table records about 570,000 distinct CDR3 sequences, over 9% of them present only once. This clonotype occurred a few times. From germline, CDR1 is DFQATT and CDR2 SNEGSKA (reference sequence). The CDR3 runs 13 residues. Trimming removed 2 bases from V and 10 bases from J, with 15 bases in between. The same specimen was also included in a second study, on T cells expressing NK-cell markers. As that report states: UMIs were included in TCR beta cDNA generated by 5'RACE template switching. In sorted CD3+CD56+NKG2C+, CD3+CD56+NKG2C- and CD3+CD56-NKG2C+ T cells, TCR beta repertoires were obtained. Whether the expanded NKG2C+ T cell clones recognized HCMV remained unclear.

The sequenced sample was PBMCs from blood, obtained on the day of vaccination. The rearrangement links TRBV20-1 to TRBJ1-5; tentative D call: TRBD1 (5 bases). This TCR was recovered from a man aged 45-60 years who received an inactivated influenza vaccine. Written as DNA, the CDR3 is TGCAGTGCTAGAAGCCAGGGAGCGGGCCCCCAGCATTTT. This gives the protein CSARSQGAGPQHF.